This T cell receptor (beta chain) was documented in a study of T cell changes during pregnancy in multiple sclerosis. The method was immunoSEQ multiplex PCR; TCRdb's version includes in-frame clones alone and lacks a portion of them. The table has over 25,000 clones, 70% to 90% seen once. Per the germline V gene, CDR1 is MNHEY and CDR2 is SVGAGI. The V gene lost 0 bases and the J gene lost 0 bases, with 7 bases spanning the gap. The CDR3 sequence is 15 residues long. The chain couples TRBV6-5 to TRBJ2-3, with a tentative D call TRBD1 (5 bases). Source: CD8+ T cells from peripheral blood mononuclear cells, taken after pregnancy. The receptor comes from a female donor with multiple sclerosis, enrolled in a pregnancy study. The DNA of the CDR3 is TGTGCCAGCAGTTACTCTGGGGCTAGCACAGATACGCAGTATTTT. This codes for CASSYSGASTDTQYF.